The clone carrying this T cell receptor (beta chain) was observed a few times. The sample comes from a study of blood T cell repertoires in COVID-19. Across the whole study: The analysed material was cDNA or gDNA that came from T cells, B-cell-depleted T cells, or PBMCs.

As originally analysed: Amplification of reference gene primers provided the estimated nucleated cell counts. TCRdb's copy holds only in-frame clones and misses some; the assay was immunoSEQ multiplex PCR. That table furnishes V, J and clone size, whereas the DNA furnished D and trimming. Here the sample spans approximately 200,000 clones, roughly four fifths being singletons. The length of the CDR3 is 14 residues. V was clipped by 4 bases and J by 8 bases, with 18 bases between them. Germline V lookup: CDR1 SGHRS, CDR2 YFSETQ. Two negative PCRs, clearance, or symptom resolution were required of recovered Cohort 3 donors.

The chain carries TRBV5-1 and TRBJ1-2; D may be TRBD1 (5 bases). Source material: PBMCs or T cells enriched from blood (not recorded which). The source is a man aged 35 to 55 who had recovered from COVID-19. This CDR3 is CASSTEGLPGGYTF. In DNA, the CDR3 is TGCGCCAGCAGCACCGAGGGACTCCCGGGGGGCTACACCTTC.